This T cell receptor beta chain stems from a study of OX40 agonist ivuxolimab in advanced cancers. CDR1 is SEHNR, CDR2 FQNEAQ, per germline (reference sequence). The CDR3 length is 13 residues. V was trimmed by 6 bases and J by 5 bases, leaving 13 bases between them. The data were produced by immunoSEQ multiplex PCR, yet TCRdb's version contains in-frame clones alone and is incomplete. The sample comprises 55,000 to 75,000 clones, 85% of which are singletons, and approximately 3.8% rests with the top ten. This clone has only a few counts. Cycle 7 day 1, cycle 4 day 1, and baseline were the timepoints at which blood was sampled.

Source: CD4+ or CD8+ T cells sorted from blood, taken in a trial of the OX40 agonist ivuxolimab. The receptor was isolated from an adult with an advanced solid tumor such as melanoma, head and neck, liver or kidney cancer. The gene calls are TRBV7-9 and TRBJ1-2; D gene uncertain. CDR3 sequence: CASSPDGPYGYTF. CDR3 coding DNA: TGTGCCAGCAGTCCGGACGGACCTTATGGCTACACCTTC.